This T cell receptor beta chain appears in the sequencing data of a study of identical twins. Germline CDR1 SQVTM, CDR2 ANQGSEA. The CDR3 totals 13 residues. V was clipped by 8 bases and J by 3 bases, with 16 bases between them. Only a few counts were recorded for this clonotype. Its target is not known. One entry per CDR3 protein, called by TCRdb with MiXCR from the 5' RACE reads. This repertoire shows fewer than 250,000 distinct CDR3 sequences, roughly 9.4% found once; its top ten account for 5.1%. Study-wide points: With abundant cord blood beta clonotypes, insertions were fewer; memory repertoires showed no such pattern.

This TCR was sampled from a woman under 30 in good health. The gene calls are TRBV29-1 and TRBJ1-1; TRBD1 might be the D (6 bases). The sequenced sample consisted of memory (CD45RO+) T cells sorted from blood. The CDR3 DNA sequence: TGCAGCCCAAGACAGGCCCCGGACACTGAAGCTTTCTTT. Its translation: CSPRQAPDTEAFF.